The T cell receptor (beta chain) under discussion was sequenced for a study of graft-versus-host responses after intestinal transplantation. About the study: Recipients had multivisceral, liver-intestinal, or isolated intestinal transplants.

As concerns this clone: The antigen is unknown.

Broader study findings: Patients with graft-donor T cell macrochimerism had high graft-versus-host to host-versus-graft clonal ratios in allografts. Peak circulating GvH clone levels were associated with early post-transplant HvG declines.

TCRdb's copy holds only in-frame clones and misses some; the assay was immunoSEQ multiplex PCR. The sample carries about 70,000 clones, approximately 93% recorded once. V was pared by 5 bases and J by 2 bases, with 5 bases of the junction left unmatched. Germline values: CDR1 MDHEN, CDR2 SYDVKM. The CDR3 is 15 residues long. The source of this sequence is a human donor who received an intestinal transplant. This chain uses TRBV28 with TRBJ2-3, with 9 bases matching TRBD1. This material consisted of unstimulated CD8+ T cells sorted from spleen or lymph node cells, taken before intestinal transplant. CDR3 sequence (DNA): TGTGCCAGCAGTCTCGACAGGGGGTACACAGATACGCAGTATTTT. As protein: CASSLDRGYTDTQYF.